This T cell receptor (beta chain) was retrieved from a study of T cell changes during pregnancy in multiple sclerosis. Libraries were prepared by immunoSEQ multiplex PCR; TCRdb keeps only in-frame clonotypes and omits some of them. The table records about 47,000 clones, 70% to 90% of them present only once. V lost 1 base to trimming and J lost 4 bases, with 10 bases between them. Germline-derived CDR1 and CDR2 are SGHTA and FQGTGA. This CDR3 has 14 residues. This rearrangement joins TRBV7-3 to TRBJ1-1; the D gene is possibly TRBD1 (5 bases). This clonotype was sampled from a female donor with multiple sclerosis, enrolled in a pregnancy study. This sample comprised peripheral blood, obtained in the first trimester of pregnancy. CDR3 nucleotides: TGTGCCAGCAGCTTAATCGGGGGTATCACTGAAGCTTTCTTT. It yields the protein CASSLIGGITEAFF. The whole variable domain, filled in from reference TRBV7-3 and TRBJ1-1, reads GAGVSQTPSNKVTEKGKYVELRCDPISGHTALYWYRQSLGQGPEFLIYFQGTGAADDSGLPNDRFFAVRPEGSVSTLKIQRTERGDSAVYLCASSLIGGITEAFFGQGTRLTVV.